A single sample gave rise to the 10 T cell receptor beta chains below, sequenced in a study of T cell responses to AZD1222 COVID-19 vaccine. Sequenced by immunoSEQ multiplex PCR; TCRdb stores in-frame clones only, minus some. The sample yields more than 60,000 clones, roughly 84% seen once. Sequences were derived from peripheral blood, sampled 28 days after the second AZD1222 dose. The receptors originated from an adult who received the AZD1222 COVID-19 vaccine.

This chain connects TRBV30 to TRBJ1-4, with D uncertain. CDR1 GTSNPN and CDR2 SVGIG come from the germline V gene (reference sequence). The V gene lost 7 bases and the J gene lost 4 bases, with 7 bases spanning the gap. The CDR3 is 11 amino acids. The CDR3 sequence: CALLSNEKLFF. CDR3 bases: TGTGCCTTGCTTAGTAATGAAAAACTGTTTTTT.

This clone has only a few counts. The gene calls are TRBV19 and TRBJ2-2, with D possibly TRBD1 on 5 matching bases. V shed 2 bases and J shed 5 bases, with 6 bases lying between them. Per germline, CDR1 LNHDA and CDR2 SQIVND (reference sequence). This CDR3 has 13 residues. In DNA form, the CDR3 reads TGTGCCAGTAGTATACAGGGAACCGGGGAGCTGTTTTTT. Its translation is CASSIQGTGELFF.

Comment on this clone: Within the sample, other DNA sequences also encode this same CDR3. The gene calls are TRBV7-8 and TRBJ1-4, with unresolved D. The CDR3 is made up of 12 amino acids. Germline V CDR1 and CDR2: SGHVS, FQNEAQ. Trimming stripped 2 bases from V and 8 bases from J, with 6 bases between. CDR3 amino acids: CASSLQREKLFF. CDR3 sequence (DNA): TGTGCCAGCAGCTTACAGCGGGAAAAACTGTTTTTT.

The CDR3 reads CASSQGAREQYF. The CDR3 DNA is TGTGCCAGCAGCCAGGGGGCCCGGGAGCAGTACTTC. The V call is TRBV6-5, the J call TRBJ2-7; TRBD1 aligns across 8 bases. Germline V gene sequence: CDR1 MNHEY, CDR2 SVGAGI. V shed 6 bases, J shed 7 bases, and the junction held 5 bases outside the gene matches. The CDR3 runs to 12 residues.

This sequence joins TRBV29-1 and TRBJ1-1; TRBD1 might be the D (5 bases). Trimming took 7 bases from V and 1 from J, leaving 16 bases between them. This CDR3 spans 14 amino acids. Per germline, CDR1 SQVTM and CDR2 ANQGSEA. The CDR3 spells CSAQPGLKNTEAFF. The CDR3 nucleotides are TGCAGCGCGCAACCGGGACTTAAGAACACTGAAGCTTTCTTT.

The V gene is TRBV12-3 or TRBV12-4, the J gene TRBJ1-1; 9 nucleotides line up with TRBD1. J was trimmed by 6 bases and V by 6 bases; bases with no gene match: 5. The CDR3 extends over 13 amino acids. The DNA for the CDR3 is TGTGCCAGCAGCACTGACAGGGGGGCTGAAGCTTTCTTT. Its protein product is CASSTDRGAEAFF.

The chain employs TRBV19 and TRBJ2-3; D remains unclear. The CDR3 runs 14 residues. Germline-derived CDR1 and CDR2 are LNHDA and SQIVND (reference sequence). V was pared by 7 bases and J by 0 bases, with 11 bases between. CDR3 nucleotide sequence: TGTGCCAGTAACCACGTTTCTAGCACAGATACGCAGTATTTT. It encodes CASNHVSSTDTQYF.

The V and J genes are TRBV5-4 and TRBJ2-1; D unclear. This CDR3 has 12 residues. From germline, CDR1 is SGHNT and CDR2 YYREEE (reference sequence). With 4 bases removed from V and 8 bases from J, the gap between germline ends came to 10 bases. This CDR3 reads CASSRRFDEQFF. The CDR3 coding sequence is TGTGCCAGCAGCCGTAGGTTTGATGAGCAGTTCTTC.

The V and J genes are TRBV28 and TRBJ2-7; the D gene is possibly TRBD2 (5 bases). The ends were cut back, 3 bases at V and 0 bases at J, with 9 bases in the middle. The CDR3 loop spans 14 amino acids. Looked up from germline, CDR1 is MDHEN and CDR2 is SYDVKM. The CDR3 DNA reads TGTGCCAGCAGTTTTCTGGGGAGCTCCTACGAGCAGTACTTC. This sequence encodes CASSFLGSSYEQYF. The entire variable domain, with the rest obtained from reference TRBV28 and TRBJ2-7, is as follows: DVKVTQSSRYLVKRTGEKVFLECVQDMDHENMFWYRQDPGLGLRLIYFSYDVKMKEKGDIPEGYSVSREKKERFSLILESASTNQTSMYLCASSFLGSSYEQYFGPGTRLTVT.

Here the CDR3 reads CASSIYSWTAYSNQPQHF. The CDR3 DNA reads as TGTGCCAGCAGTATCTATAGTTGGACAGCATATAGCAATCAGCCCCAGCATTTT. This chain links TRBV28 with TRBJ1-5; D is possibly TRBD1 (6 bases). Per germline, CDR1 MDHEN and CDR2 SYDVKM. CDR3 length: 18 amino acids. V was pared by 5 bases and J by 0 bases, with 20 bases between. The full variable domain, its missing parts supplied by reference TRBV28 and TRBJ1-5, is DVKVTQSSRYLVKRTGEKVFLECVQDMDHENMFWYRQDPGLGLRLIYFSYDVKMKEKGDIPEGYSVSREKKERFSLILESASTNQTSMYLCASSIYSWTAYSNQPQHFGDGTRLSIL.